Here is one T cell receptor beta chain with its context. This clone's antigen is unknown. Base qualities were left out, and no much larger clone turns up one base away. The label giving this sample's treatment or condition can be read as: live attenuated yellow fever vaccine strain. At each blood-draw timepoint, two biological replicates of bulk PBMCs were obtained. PBMCs were isolated from peripheral blood using a standard Ficoll-Paque protocol. TriZol was used to extract RNA from bulk PBMCs, from CD4 and CD8 fractions, and from dextramer-positive and dextramer-negative fractions. Instrument used: Illumina NovaSeq 6000. TCR cDNA was made using 5'RACE template switching, a step that added a universal primer site and unique molecular identifiers. Priming of cDNA synthesis was performed from both the TCR alpha and TCR beta constant segments. Two PCR steps were used to amplify libraries, with sample barcodes and sequencing adapters being added in the second step. Sequencing of libraries was performed on Illumina HiSeq 2500 (2x100 bp) or NovaSeq (2x150 bp). Concerning the study's data processing: MIGEC handled demultiplexing of reads and collapsing into UMI consensus sequences, while MiXCR performed V(D)J alignment. Vaccine-responding clonotypes were identified with edgeR using replicate PBMC samples, with FDR below 0.01 and a log2 fold change above 5 up to day 15 being required. Each bulk clonotype was labeled CD4 or CD8 based on which sequenced repertoire, CD4 or CD8, contained the clonotype at higher abundance. TCRdb redid the processing of the public reads, applying fastp at Q25 and MiXCR, and retained in-frame beta chains. All rows with the same CDR3 protein become a single entry with the most common DNA and genes. TCRdb, rather than the study authors, made the V and J calls. The sample contains 350,000 to 550,000 distinct CDR3 sequences, approximately 18% of them found a single time. The ten largest clones take up roughly a sixth of the sample.

The germline V and J ends show losses of 5 bases and 2 bases respectively, and no gene match explains 11 bases of the junction. From the germline V gene (reference sequence), CDR1 is MNHNY and CDR2 is SVGAGI. Taken from cysteine to phenylalanine, the CDR3 has 16 residues. Of all the DNA, just the CDR3 is kept, 48 bases in frame from base 1. This entry is derived from a study of T cells after yellow fever vaccination (dated by TCRdb to 2018 to 2020). For context, the study as a whole: The SMART-Seq v4 Ultra Low Input RNA kit was used to prepare libraries from fractions with low cell numbers. Two healthy male donors, one aged 18 to 29 and one aged 30 to 40 years, made up the cohort. To follow T-cell clones before and after both primary and booster YFV17D yellow fever vaccination, bulk TCR alpha and beta repertoires underwent longitudinal sequencing. Blood samples were taken at several timepoints before and after primary and secondary immunization, and bulk PBMC replicates and cell subsets were isolated. Broad study findings and their caveats: A small share of clonotypes was detected in both CD4 and CD8 compartments, with the overlap likely arising from convergent recombination. After the booster, most clones that had expanded after primary vaccination were detected again (nearly 97% of CD4 and over 75% of CD8), suggesting broad maintenance of memory. The secondary T-cell response was found to be weaker but faster than the primary response, with a peak reached on day 5 rather than on day 15. Because abundant contaminating clonotypes from the bulk population could be contained in FACS-sorted repertoires, computational filtering was required. Only a couple of donors were included in the study, so the extent to which the findings can be generalized is limited.

The starting material was PBMCs, obtained before the yellow fever booster vaccination. The sequence joins TRBV6-6 to TRBJ2-7, and 8 junction bases match TRBD1. The receptor's source is a man between 18 and 35 years old who received the YFV17D yellow fever vaccine. CDR3 sequence: CASSTLTGVDPYEQYF. The DNA sequence reads TGTGCCAGCAGTACCCTGACAGGGGTTGACCCCTACGAGCAGTACTTC.